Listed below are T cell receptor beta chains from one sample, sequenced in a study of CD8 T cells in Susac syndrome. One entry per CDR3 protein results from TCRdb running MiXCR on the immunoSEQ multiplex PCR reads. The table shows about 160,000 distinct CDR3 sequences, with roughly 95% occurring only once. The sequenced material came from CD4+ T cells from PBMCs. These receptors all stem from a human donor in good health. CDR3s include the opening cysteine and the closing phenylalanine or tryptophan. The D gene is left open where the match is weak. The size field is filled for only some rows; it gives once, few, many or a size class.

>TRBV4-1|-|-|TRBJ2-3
CASSQEAGITDTQYF
TGCGCCAGCAGCCAAGAGGCGGGAATCACAGATACGCAGTATTTT
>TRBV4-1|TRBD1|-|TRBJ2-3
CASSTRQGARGTDTQYF
TGCGCCAGCAGCACGCGACAGGGGGCGAGAGGCACAGATACGCAGTATTTT
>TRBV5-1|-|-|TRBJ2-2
CASSLDSLTGELFF
TGCGCCAGCAGCTTAGACAGTCTCACCGGGGAGCTGTTTTTT
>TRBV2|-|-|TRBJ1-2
CASLRDVNYGYTF
TGTGCCAGCCTGCGGGACGTTAACTATGGCTACACCTTC
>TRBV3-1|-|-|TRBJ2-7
CASSQEGSRRYEQYF
TGTGCCAGCAGCCAAGAGGGTAGTAGGCGCTACGAGCAGTACTTC
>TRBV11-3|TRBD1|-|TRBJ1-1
CASSRDRNTEAFF
TGTGCCAGCAGTCGGGACAGGAACACTGAAGCTTTCTTT
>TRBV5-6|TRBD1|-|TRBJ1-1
CASSQYRGKAFF
TGTGCCAGCAGCCAATACAGGGGAAAAGCTTTCTTT
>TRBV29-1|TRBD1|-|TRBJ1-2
CSVEPQGAGGGYTF
TGCAGCGTTGAACCTCAGGGGGCAGGAGGTGGCTACACCTTC
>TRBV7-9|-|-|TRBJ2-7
CASSPRSYEQYF
TGTGCCAGCAGTCCCCGTTCCTACGAGCAGTACTTC
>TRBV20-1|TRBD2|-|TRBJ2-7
CSASGLAGASSYEQYF
TGCAGTGCTAGCGGGCTAGCGGGCGCCTCTTCCTACGAGCAGTACTTC
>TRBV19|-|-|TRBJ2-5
CASSRPLAGKETQYF
TGTGCCAGTAGTAGGCCGTTGGCAGGGAAAGAGACCCAGTACTTC
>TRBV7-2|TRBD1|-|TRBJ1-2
CASSSGTGCTF
TGTGCCAGCAGCTCCGGGACAGGCTGCACCTTC
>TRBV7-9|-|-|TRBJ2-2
CASSLFVDTGELFF
TGTGCCAGCAGCCTGTTTGTGGACACCGGGGAGCTGTTTTTT
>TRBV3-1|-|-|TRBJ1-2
CASSQGGFRYTF
TGTGCCAGCAGCCAAGGAGGGTTTCGCTACACCTTC
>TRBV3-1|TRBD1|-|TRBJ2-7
CASSQGPGGPSYEQYF
TGTGCCAGCAGCCAAGGTCCAGGGGGTCCATCCTACGAGCAGTACTTC
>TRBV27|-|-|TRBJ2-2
CASSPQNTGELFF
TGTGCCAGCAGCCCACAGAACACCGGGGAGCTGTTTTTT
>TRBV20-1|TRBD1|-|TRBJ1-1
CSATQQGEPEAFF
TGCAGTGCTACCCAACAGGGGGAACCTGAAGCTTTCTTT
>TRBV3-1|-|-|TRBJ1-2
CASSPVEVDGYTF
TGTGCCAGCAGTCCGGTGGAGGTGGATGGCTACACCTTC
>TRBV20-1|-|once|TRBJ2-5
CSATRTETQYF
TGCAGTGCTACTAGAACAGAGACCCAGTACTTC
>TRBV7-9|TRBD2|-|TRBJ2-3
CASSFVPASGGSQYF
TGTGCCAGCAGCTTCGTTCCGGCTAGCGGGGGCTCGCAGTATTTT
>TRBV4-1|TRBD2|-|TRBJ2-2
CASSQGTRHTGELFF
TGCGCCAGCAGCCAAGGGACTAGACACACCGGGGAGCTGTTTTTT
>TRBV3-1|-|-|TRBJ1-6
CASSQAIRAGPLHF
TGTGCCAGCAGCCAAGCAATCAGGGCAGGACCCCTCCACTTT
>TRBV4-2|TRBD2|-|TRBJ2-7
CASSQSGASGAYEQYF
TGTGCCAGCAGCCAATCCGGGGCTAGCGGGGCTTACGAGCAGTACTTC
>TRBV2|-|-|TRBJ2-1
CASSLELADNEQFF
TGTGCCAGCAGTTTGGAACTAGCCGACAATGAGCAGTTCTTC
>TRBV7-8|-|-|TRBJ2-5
CASSLQGETQYF
TGTGCCAGCAGCTTACAGGGGGAGACCCAGTACTTC
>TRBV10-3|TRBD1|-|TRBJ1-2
CAISLGTGFYGYTF
TGTGCCATCAGTCTCGGGACAGGGTTCTATGGCTACACCTTC
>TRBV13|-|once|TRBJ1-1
CASSLGRVGTEAFF
TGTGCCAGCAGCTTAGGAAGGGTAGGGACTGAAGCTTTCTTT
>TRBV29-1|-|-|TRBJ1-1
CSVGSRSNTEAFF
TGCAGCGTCGGGTCTCGTTCGAACACTGAAGCTTTCTTT
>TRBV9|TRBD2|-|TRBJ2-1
CASSRTGTSTNNEQFF
TGTGCCAGCAGCAGAACCGGGACTAGCACCAACAATGAGCAGTTCTTC
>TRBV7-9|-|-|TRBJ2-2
CASSLDEGTTNTGELFF
TGTGCCAGCAGCTTAGACGAAGGGACAACGAACACCGGGGAGCTGTTTTTT
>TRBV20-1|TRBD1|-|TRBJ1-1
CSARRQGTLYTEAFF
TGCAGTGCTCGGCGACAGGGAACGTTATACACTGAAGCTTTCTTT
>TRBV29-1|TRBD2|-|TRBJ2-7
CSVDVAGGSARQYF
TGCAGCGTTGATGTAGCGGGGGGCTCAGCGAGGCAGTACTTC
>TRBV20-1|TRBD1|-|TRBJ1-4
CSASRQGRGNEKLFF
TGCAGTGCTTCCCGACAGGGTAGAGGGAATGAAAAACTGTTTTTT
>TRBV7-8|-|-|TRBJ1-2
CASSWDLYGYTF
TGTGCCAGCAGCTGGGATCTCTATGGCTACACCTTC
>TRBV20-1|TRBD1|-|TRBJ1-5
CSANLGQGWYSNQPQHF
TGCAGTGCTAATCTCGGACAGGGGTGGTATAGCAATCAGCCCCAGCATTTT